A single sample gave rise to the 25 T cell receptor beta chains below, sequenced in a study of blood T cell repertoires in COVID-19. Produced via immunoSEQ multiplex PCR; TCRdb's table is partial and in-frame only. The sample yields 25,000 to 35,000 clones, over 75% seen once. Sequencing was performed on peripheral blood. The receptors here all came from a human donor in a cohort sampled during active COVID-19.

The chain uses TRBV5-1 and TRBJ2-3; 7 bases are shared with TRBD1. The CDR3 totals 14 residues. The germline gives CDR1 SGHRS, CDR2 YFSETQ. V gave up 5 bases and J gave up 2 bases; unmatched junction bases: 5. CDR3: CASSYGQVTDTQYF. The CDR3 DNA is TGCGCCAGCAGTTACGGACAGGTCACAGATACGCAGTATTTT.

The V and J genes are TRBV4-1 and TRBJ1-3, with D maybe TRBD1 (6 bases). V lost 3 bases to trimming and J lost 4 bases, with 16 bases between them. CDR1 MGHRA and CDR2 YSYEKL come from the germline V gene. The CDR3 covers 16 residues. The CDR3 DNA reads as TGCGCCAGCAGCCACTTGGACTGGGACATAGGAAACACCATATATTTT. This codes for CASSHLDWDIGNTIYF.

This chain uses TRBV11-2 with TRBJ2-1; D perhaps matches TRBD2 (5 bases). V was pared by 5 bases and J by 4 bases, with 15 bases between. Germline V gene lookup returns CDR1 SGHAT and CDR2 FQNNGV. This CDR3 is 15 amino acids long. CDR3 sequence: CASSLLGSEYNEQFF. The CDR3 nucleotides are TGTGCCAGCAGCCTTTTAGGTAGCGAGTACAATGAGCAGTTCTTC.

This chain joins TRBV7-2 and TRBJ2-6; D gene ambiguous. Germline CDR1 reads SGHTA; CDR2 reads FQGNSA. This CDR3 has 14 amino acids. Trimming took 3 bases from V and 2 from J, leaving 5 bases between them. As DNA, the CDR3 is TGTGCCAGCAGCTTCTCCCCTGGGGCCAACGTCCTGACTTTC. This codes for CASSFSPGANVLTF.

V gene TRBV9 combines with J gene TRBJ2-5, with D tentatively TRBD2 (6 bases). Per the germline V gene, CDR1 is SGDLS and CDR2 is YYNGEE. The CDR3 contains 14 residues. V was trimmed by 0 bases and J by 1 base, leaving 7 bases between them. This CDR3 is CASSVGTIQETQYF. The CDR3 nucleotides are TGTGCCAGCAGCGTAGGGACTATCCAAGAGACCCAGTACTTC.

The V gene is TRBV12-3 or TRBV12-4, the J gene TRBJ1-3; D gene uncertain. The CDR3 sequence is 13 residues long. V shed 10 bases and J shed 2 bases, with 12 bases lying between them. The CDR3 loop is CAMRGTAGNTIYF. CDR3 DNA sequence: TGTGCCATGCGGGGAACCGCTGGAAACACCATATATTTT.

For the CDR3, the DNA is TGTGCCAGCTCACCTGAGGCTACTAAGAATATGGATACGCAGTATTTT. Translation gives CASSPEATKNMDTQYF. The V and J genes are TRBV18 and TRBJ2-3; D not certain. This CDR3 comprises 16 residues. Germline loops: CDR1 KGHSH, CDR2 LQKENI. Trimming took 3 bases from V and 6 from J, leaving 19 bases between them. Based on the CDR3 plus reference TRBV18 and TRBJ2-3, the full variable domain is NAGVMQNPRHLVRRRGQEARLRCSPMKGHSHVYWYRQLPEEGLKFMVYLQKENIIDESGMPKERFSAEFPKEGPSILRIQQVVRGDSAAYFCASSPEATKNMDTQYFGPGTRLTVL.

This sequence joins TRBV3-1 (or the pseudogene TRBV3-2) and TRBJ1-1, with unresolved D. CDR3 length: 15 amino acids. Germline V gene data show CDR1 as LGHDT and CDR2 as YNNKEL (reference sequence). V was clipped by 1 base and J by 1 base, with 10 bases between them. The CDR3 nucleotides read TGTGCCAGCAGCCAAGGAGCGGGAACGAACACTGAAGCTTTCTTT. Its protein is CASSQGAGTNTEAFF.

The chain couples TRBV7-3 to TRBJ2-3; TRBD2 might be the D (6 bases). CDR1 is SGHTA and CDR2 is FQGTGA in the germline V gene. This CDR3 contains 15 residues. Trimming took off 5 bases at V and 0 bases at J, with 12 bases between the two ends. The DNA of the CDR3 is TGTGCCAGCAGCCCCTCCCGGGGGAGCACAGATACGCAGTATTTT. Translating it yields CASSPSRGSTDTQYF.

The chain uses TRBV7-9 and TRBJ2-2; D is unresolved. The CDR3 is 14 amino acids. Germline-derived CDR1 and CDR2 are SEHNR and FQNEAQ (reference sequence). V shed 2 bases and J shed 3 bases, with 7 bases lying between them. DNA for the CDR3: TGTGCCAGCAGCTTAATCAGTTACACCGGGGAGCTGTTTTTT. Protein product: CASSLISYTGELFF.

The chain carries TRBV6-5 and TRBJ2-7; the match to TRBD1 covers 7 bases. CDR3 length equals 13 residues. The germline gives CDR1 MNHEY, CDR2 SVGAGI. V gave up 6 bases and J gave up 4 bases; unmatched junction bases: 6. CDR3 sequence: CASRTRDSYEQYF. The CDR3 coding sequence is TGTGCCAGCAGAACCCGGGACAGTTACGAGCAGTACTTC.

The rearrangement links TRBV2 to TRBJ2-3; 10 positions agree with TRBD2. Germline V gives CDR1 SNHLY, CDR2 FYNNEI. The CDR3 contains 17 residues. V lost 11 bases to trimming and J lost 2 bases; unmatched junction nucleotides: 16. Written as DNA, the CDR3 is TGTGCCCGCCGTCAGGGCCTAGCGGGGGCCGCCACAGATACGCAGTATTTT. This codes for CARRQGLAGAATDTQYF.

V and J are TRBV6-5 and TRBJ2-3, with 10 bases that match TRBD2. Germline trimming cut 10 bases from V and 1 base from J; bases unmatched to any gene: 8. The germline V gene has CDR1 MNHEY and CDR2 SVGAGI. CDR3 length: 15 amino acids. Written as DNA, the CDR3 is TGTGCCACCAACCTAGCGGGGGCCCGCACAGATACGCAGTATTTT. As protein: CATNLAGARTDTQYF.

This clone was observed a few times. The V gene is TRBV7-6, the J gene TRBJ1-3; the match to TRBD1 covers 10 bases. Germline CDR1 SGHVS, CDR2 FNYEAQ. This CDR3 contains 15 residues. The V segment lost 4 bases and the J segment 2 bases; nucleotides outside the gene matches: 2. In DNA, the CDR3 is TGTGCCAGCAGCTCCGACAGGGGGCCTGGAAACACCATATATTTT. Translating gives CASSSDRGPGNTIYF.

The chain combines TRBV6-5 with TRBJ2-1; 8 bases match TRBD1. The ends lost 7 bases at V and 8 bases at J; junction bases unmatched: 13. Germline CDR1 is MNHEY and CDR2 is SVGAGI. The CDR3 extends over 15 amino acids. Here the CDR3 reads CASTSRAGGADEQFF. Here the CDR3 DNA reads TGTGCCAGCACCTCCCGGGCAGGGGGCGCAGATGAGCAGTTCTTC.

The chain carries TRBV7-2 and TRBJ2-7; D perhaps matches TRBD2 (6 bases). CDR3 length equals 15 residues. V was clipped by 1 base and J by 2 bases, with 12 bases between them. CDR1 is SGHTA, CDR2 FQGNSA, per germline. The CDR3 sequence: CASSLVWRETYEQYF. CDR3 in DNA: TGTGCCAGCAGCTTAGTCTGGCGGGAAACCTACGAGCAGTACTTC.

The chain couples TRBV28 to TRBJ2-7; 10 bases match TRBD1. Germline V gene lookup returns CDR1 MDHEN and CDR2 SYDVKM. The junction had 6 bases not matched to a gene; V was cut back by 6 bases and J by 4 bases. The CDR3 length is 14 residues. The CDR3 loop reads CASRRGTGAYEQYF. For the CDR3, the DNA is TGTGCCAGCAGGAGGGGGACAGGGGCATACGAGCAGTACTTC.

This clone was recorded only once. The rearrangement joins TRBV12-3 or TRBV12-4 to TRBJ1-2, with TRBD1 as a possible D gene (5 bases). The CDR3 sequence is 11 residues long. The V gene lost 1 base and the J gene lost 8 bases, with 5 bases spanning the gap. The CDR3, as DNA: TGTGCCAGCAGTTTAGGGGGCGGCTACACCTTC. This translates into CASSLGGGYTF.

The CDR3 is CASNVRTEAFF. CDR3 sequence (DNA): TGTGCCAGCAACGTGAGGACTGAAGCTTTCTTT. The chain combines TRBV6-6 with TRBJ1-1; the D is unclear. The CDR3 length is 11 residues. The V end lost 7 bases, the J end lost 5 bases, and 8 bases lay between the germline ends. Germline V lookup: CDR1 MNHNY, CDR2 SVGAGI (reference sequence).

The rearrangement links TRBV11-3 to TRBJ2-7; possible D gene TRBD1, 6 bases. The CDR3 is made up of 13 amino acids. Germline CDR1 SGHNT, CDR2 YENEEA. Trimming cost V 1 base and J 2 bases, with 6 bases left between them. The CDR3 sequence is CASSLGTAYEQYF. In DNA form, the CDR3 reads TGTGCCAGCAGCTTAGGGACAGCCTACGAGCAGTACTTC.

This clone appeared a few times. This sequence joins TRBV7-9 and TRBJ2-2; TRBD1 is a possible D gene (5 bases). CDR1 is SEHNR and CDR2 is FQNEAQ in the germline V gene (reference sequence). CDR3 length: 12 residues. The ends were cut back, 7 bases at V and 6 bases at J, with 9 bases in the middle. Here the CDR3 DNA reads TGTGCCAGCACCCAGGGCGCCGGGGAGCTGTTTTTT. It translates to CASTQGAGELFF.

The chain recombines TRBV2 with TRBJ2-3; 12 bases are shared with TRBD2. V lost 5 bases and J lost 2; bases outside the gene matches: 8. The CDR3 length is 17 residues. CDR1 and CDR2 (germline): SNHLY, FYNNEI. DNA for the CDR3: TGTGCCAGCAGTCCGAGACTAGCGGGGGACTTCACAGATACGCAGTATTTT. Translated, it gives CASSPRLAGDFTDTQYF.

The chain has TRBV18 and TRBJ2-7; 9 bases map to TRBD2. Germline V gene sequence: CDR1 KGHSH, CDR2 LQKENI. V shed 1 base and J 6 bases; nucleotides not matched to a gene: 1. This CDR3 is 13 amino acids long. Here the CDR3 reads CASSPLSGGEQYF. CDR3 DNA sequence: TGTGCCAGCTCACCACTTAGCGGGGGCGAGCAGTACTTC.

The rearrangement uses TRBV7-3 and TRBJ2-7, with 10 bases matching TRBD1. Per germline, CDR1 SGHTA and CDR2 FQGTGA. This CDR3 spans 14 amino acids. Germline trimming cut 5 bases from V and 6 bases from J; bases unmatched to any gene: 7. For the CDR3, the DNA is TGTGCCAGCAGCCCGGGACAGGGGAAAGTCGAGCAGTACTTC. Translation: CASSPGQGKVEQYF. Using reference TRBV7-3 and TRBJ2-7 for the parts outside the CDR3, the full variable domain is GAGVSQTPSNKVTEKGKYVELRCDPISGHTALYWYRQSLGQGPEFLIYFQGTGAADDSGLPNDRFFAVRPEGSVSTLKIQRTERGDSAVYLCASSPGQGKVEQYFGPGTRLTVT.

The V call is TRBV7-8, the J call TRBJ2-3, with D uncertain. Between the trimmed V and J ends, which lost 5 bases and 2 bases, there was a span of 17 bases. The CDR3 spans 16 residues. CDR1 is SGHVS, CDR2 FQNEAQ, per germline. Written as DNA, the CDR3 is TGTGCCAGCAGCGATCCGGGTCCCCCCCACACAGATACGCAGTATTTT. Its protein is CASSDPGPPHTDTQYF.